A selection of T cell receptor beta chains follows, all from one sample in a study of blood T cell repertoires in COVID-19. Produced via immunoSEQ multiplex PCR; TCRdb's table is partial and in-frame only. The repertoire holds some 220,000 clones, with approximately 84% as singletons. Sequenced sample: peripheral blood. The receptor source for this set is a man over 45 with acute or convalescent COVID-19. CDR3s include the opening cysteine and the closing phenylalanine or tryptophan. The D gene is left open where the match is weak. Size values are once, few and many counts, or a class for expanded clones, and some rows have none.

cdr3_length,j_call,d_call,clone_size,v_call,cdr3_aa,cdr3_nt
15,TRBJ2-3,TRBD2,few,TRBV24-1,CATSDSREGADTQYF,TGTGCCACCAGTGATTCCCGGGAGGGCGCAGATACGCAGTATTTT
15,TRBJ2-1,TRBD2,.,TRBV18,CASSQLAGGYNEQFF,TGTGCCAGCTCACAATTAGCGGGGGGTTACAATGAGCAGTTCTTC
15,TRBJ2-1,TRBD2,.,TRBV10-3,CAIGFILAGNNEQFF,TGTGCCATCGGTTTCATACTAGCGGGTAACAATGAGCAGTTCTTC
13,TRBJ2-7,.,.,TRBV6-5,CASSWGRGYEQYF,TGTGCCAGCAGTTGGGGGCGGGGGTACGAGCAGTACTTC
11,TRBJ2-7,.,.,TRBV6-5,CASRGLYEQYF,TGTGCCAGCAGGGGACTCTACGAGCAGTACTTC
12,TRBJ1-2,.,once,TRBV19,CASTRSNYGYTF,TGTGCCAGTACTAGGTCTAACTATGGCTACACCTTC
13,TRBJ2-1,.,.,TRBV10-1,CASSAALAPEQFF,TGCGCCAGCAGTGCGGCGCTAGCGCCTGAGCAGTTCTTC
16,TRBJ2-7,TRBD1,once,TRBV6-5,CASSYSGQGARYEQYF,TGTGCCAGCAGTTACTCGGGACAGGGGGCGCGTTACGAGCAGTACTTC
16,TRBJ1-3,.,.,TRBV2,CASSDQGPLGGNTIYF,TGTGCCAGCAGTGACCAGGGGCCCTTGGGAGGAAACACCATATATTTT
16,TRBJ2-2,TRBD1,.,TRBV7-9,CASSLRGTGGTGELFF,TGTGCCAGCAGCTTGCGCGGGACAGGGGGCACCGGGGAGCTGTTTTTT
17,TRBJ1-5,.,once,TRBV2,CASSEAAGYNSNQPQHF,TGTGCCAGCAGTGAAGCCGCGGGGTATAATAGCAATCAGCCCCAGCATTTT
15,TRBJ1-5,TRBD1,.,TRBV19,CASSIGKGAGQPQHF,TGTGCCAGTAGTATAGGGAAGGGGGCGGGTCAGCCCCAGCATTTT
15,TRBJ1-4,.,few,TRBV5-1,CASSLGRGGSEKLFF,TGCGCCAGCAGCTTGGGGCGGGGAGGAAGTGAAAAACTGTTTTTT
15,TRBJ1-1,.,.,TRBV9,CASSVEGNMNTEAFF,TGTGCCAGCAGCGTAGAGGGGAATATGAACACTGAAGCTTTCTTT
18,TRBJ2-7,TRBD2,.,TRBV5-1,CASSLGVGLAGASYEQYF,TGCGCCAGCAGCTTGGGTGTGGGACTAGCGGGTGCCTCCTACGAGCAGTACTTC
16,TRBJ2-2,.,.,TRBV7-9,CASSPRSSPNTGELFF,TGTGCCAGCAGCCCGAGGAGTAGTCCGAACACCGGGGAGCTGTTTTTT
13,TRBJ1-1,.,.,TRBV7-9,CASSKGSGTEAFF,TGTGCCAGCAGCAAGGGGAGCGGGACTGAAGCTTTCTTT
16,TRBJ1-6,.,once,TRBV7-6,CASSSPREGGRSPLHF,TGTGCCAGCAGCTCCCCCCGGGAGGGGGGTCGTTCACCCCTCCACTTT
16,TRBJ2-5,TRBD2,.,TRBV4-1,CASSQEAGVLQETQYF,TGCGCCAGCAGCCAAGAAGCGGGGGTACTCCAAGAGACCCAGTACTTC
11,TRBJ1-3,.,.,TRBV10-3,CAISEAQTTYF,TGTGCCATCAGTGAAGCCCAAACTACATATTTT
15,TRBJ2-3,.,.,TRBV2,CASSLQGMNTDTQYF,TGTGCCAGCAGTTTGCAGGGGATGAACACAGATACGCAGTATTTT
14,TRBJ1-1,.,.,TRBV28,CASTYPGGGTEAFF,TGTGCCAGCACCTACCCGGGGGGTGGAACCGAAGCTTTCTTT
14,TRBJ2-6,.,.,TRBV6-2/TRBV6-3,CASSTGSGANVLTF,TGTGCCAGCAGTACAGGGTCTGGGGCCAACGTCCTGACTTTC
17,TRBJ1-3,.,few,TRBV5-6,CASSFKGVGGSGNTIYF,TGTGCCAGCAGCTTTAAGGGCGTAGGGGGTTCTGGAAACACCATATATTTT
13,TRBJ1-5,.,once,TRBV12-3/TRBV12-4,CASNRLANQPQHF,TGTGCCAGCAACCGCCTGGCAAATCAGCCCCAGCATTTT
15,TRBJ1-4,TRBD1,.,TRBV7-9,CASSLLTGTVEKLFF,TGTGCCAGCAGCTTATTGACAGGGACTGTTGAAAAACTGTTTTTT
15,TRBJ2-1,TRBD1,.,TRBV9,CASSLRTGVGDEQFF,TGTGCCAGCAGCCTACGGACAGGGGTAGGCGATGAGCAGTTCTTC
15,TRBJ1-5,TRBD1,.,TRBV5-6,CASSLWDRGVQPQHF,TGTGCCAGCAGCTTGTGGGACAGAGGGGTTCAGCCCCAGCATTTT
13,TRBJ2-7,.,few,TRBV24-1,CATRAAEGYEQYF,TGTGCCACCAGGGCAGCGGAGGGCTACGAGCAGTACTTC
14,TRBJ2-3,.,.,TRBV7-2,CASSLVQVTDTQYF,TGTGCCAGCAGCTTAGTTCAGGTCACAGATACGCAGTATTTT
13,TRBJ1-2,.,.,TRBV12-3/TRBV12-4,CASSFTGDYGYTF,TGTGCCAGCAGTTTTACGGGAGACTATGGCTACACCTTC
13,TRBJ1-2,.,once,TRBV19,CASSMRSVYGYTF,TGTGCCAGTAGTATGAGGTCAGTCTATGGCTACACCTTC
13,TRBJ2-7,.,.,TRBV12-5,CASGLAGFDEQYF,TGTGCTAGTGGTTTGGCCGGGTTCGACGAGCAGTACTTC
13,TRBJ2-7,TRBD1,.,TRBV6-2/TRBV6-3,CASSNRGSPEQYF,TGTGCCAGCAGTAACAGGGGATCCCCCGAGCAGTACTTC
13,TRBJ2-5,.,once,TRBV5-8,CASSVQGIQTQYF,TGTGCCAGCAGCGTACAGGGTATACAGACCCAGTACTTC
15,TRBJ1-2,.,.,TRBV9,CASSVTGLANYGYTF,TGTGCCAGCAGCGTTACAGGCTTAGCTAACTATGGCTACACCTTC
13,TRBJ1-2,.,.,TRBV29-1,CSVGGTYNYGYTF,TGCAGCGTTGGAGGGACATATAACTATGGCTACACCTTC
16,TRBJ1-5,.,.,TRBV5-1,CASSLDGGISNQPQHF,TGCGCCAGCAGCTTGGATGGGGGGATCAGCAATCAGCCCCAGCATTTT
15,TRBJ1-3,.,.,TRBV4-1,CASSQGRREKDTIYF,TGCGCCAGCAGCCAAGGTCGGCGGGAAAAGGACACCATATATTTT
15,TRBJ2-7,TRBD1,few,TRBV11-2,CASSLGQGARFEQYF,TGTGCCAGCAGCTTGGGACAGGGGGCACGGTTCGAGCAGTACTTC
20,TRBJ1-4,.,.,TRBV5-1,CASTRFGERAARDSNEKLFF,TGCGCCAGCACGAGGTTCGGGGAGCGCGCCGCGCGGGACTCGAATGAAAAACTGTTTTTT
13,TRBJ2-7,.,.,TRBV7-6,CASSFDRTTEQYF,TGTGCCAGCAGCTTCGACAGGACCACCGAGCAGTACTTC
15,TRBJ2-7,.,.,TRBV7-6,CASSLRDTIFYEQYF,TGTGCCAGCAGCCTTAGGGACACAATTTTCTACGAGCAGTACTTC
16,TRBJ2-3,.,.,TRBV3-1/TRBV3-2,CASSGRGRVRGDTQYF,TGTGCCAGCAGCGGCCGTGGGCGGGTTCGTGGAGATACGCAGTATTTT
17,TRBJ2-1,TRBD1,.,TRBV28,CASSFSGMARGFNEQFF,TGTGCCAGCAGTTTTAGTGGGATGGCCAGGGGGTTCAATGAGCAGTTCTTC
15,TRBJ2-7,TRBD2,.,TRBV2,CASTDARSGKYEQYF,TGTGCCAGCACTGACGCCCGTAGCGGGAAGTACGAGCAGTACTTC
19,TRBJ2-1,TRBD2,.,TRBV6-2/TRBV6-3,CASSSRGTSGAYSYNEQFF,TGTGCCAGCAGTTCCCGGGGGACTAGCGGGGCCTACTCCTACAATGAGCAGTTCTTC
16,TRBJ1-1,.,.,TRBV18,CASSLGSPHLNTEAFF,TGTGCCAGCTCACTCGGGTCGCCCCACCTGAACACTGAAGCTTTCTTT
19,TRBJ1-5,TRBD1,few,TRBV5-1,CASSLAYLLRDSPHQPQHF,TGCGCCAGCAGCTTGGCCTATCTACTCCGGGACAGCCCCCATCAGCCCCAGCATTTT
13,TRBJ2-7,.,once,TRBV28,CASRLGLAYEQYF,TGTGCCAGCAGGCTGGGACTGGCCTACGAGCAGTACTTC
17,TRBJ2-6,.,.,TRBV4-2,CASSQDRSGTGANVLTF,TGTGCCAGCAGCCAAGATCGCTCGGGGACTGGGGCCAACGTCCTGACTTTC
15,TRBJ2-7,TRBD1,few,TRBV14,CASSHRDRGPYEQYF,TGTGCCAGCAGCCACCGGGACAGGGGTCCCTACGAGCAGTACTTC
14,TRBJ2-1,.,.,TRBV9,CASSGTGSYNEQFF,TGTGCCAGCAGCGGAACAGGCAGCTACAATGAGCAGTTCTTC